A single sample is the source of the 27 T cell receptor beta chains below, sequenced in a study of CD4+ T cells in melanoma. Sequenced by immunoSEQ multiplex PCR; TCRdb stores in-frame clones only, minus some. Among roughly 21,000 clones, over 75% were seen once, and the ten largest hold roughly a tenth. These receptors came from a human donor with melanoma.

V usage is TRBV4-1 and J usage is TRBJ2-1; the D gene could be TRBD1 or TRBD2 (6 bases each). The length of the CDR3 is 15 residues. The germline V and J ends were trimmed by 0 bases and 3 bases, with 9 bases remaining between them. Germline lookup yields CDR1 MGHRA and CDR2 YSYEKL. CDR3: CASSQEQGLYNEQFF. The CDR3 region has the DNA TGCGCCAGCAGCCAAGAACAGGGACTCTACAATGAGCAGTTCTTC.

The chain uses TRBV6-4 and TRBJ1-6; D is unclear. With 4 bases removed from V and 4 bases from J, the gap between germline ends came to 5 bases. Germline assignment: CDR1 MRHNA and CDR2 SNTAGT. The CDR3 covers 13 residues. The CDR3 sequence: CASSAQYNSPLHF. CDR3 nucleotides: TGTGCCAGCAGTGCCCAGTATAATTCACCCCTCCACTTT.

This clone showed up just a few times. J is TRBJ2-5 and V is TRBV4-2; D not certain. The V and J ends lost 0 bases and 5 bases respectively, with 10 bases between them. The CDR3 consists of 14 residues. Looked up from germline, CDR1 is LGHNA and CDR2 is YNFKEQ. The CDR3 reads CASSQEMGRETQYF. Here the CDR3 DNA reads TGTGCCAGCAGCCAAGAAATGGGTCGCGAGACCCAGTACTTC.

In its sample, this clone was seen once. The V and J genes are TRBV19 and TRBJ2-2; TRBD2 aligns across 11 bases. The CDR3 has 22 residues. The trim removed 3 bases at V and 1 base at J, leaving 19 bases unmatched. From germline, CDR1 is LNHDA and CDR2 SQIVND (reference sequence). The CDR3: CASSIPRGASSGGSWNTGELFF. Here the CDR3 DNA reads TGTGCCAGTAGTATCCCCCGTGGGGCCTCTAGCGGGGGGTCCTGGAACACCGGGGAGCTGTTTTTT.

This chain's CDR3 is CASSAEEAISGEAFF. DNA for the CDR3: TGTGCCAGCAGCGCAGAGGAGGCGATTTCTGGTGAAGCTTTCTTT. The chain carries TRBV7-6 and TRBJ1-1; D is ambiguous. CDR1 is SGHVS, CDR2 FNYEAQ, per germline. V was shortened by 5 bases and J by 7 bases, with 20 bases between the two germline ends. There are 15 residues in the CDR3.

This clone appeared once. The chain links TRBV2 to TRBJ1-1; unclear D gene. This CDR3 has 12 amino acids. Trimming took 8 bases from V and 11 from J, leaving 18 bases between them. Looked up from germline, CDR1 is SNHLY and CDR2 is FYNNEI. This CDR3 reads CASQPALRGAFF. The DNA of the CDR3 is TGTGCCAGCCAACCCGCCCTAAGAGGGGCTTTCTTT. The whole variable domain, filled in from reference TRBV2 and TRBJ1-1, reads EPEVTQTPSHQVTQMGQEVILRCVPISNHLYFYWYRQILGQKVEFLVSFYNNEISEKSEIFDDQFSVERPDGSNFTLKIRSTKLEDSAMYFCASQPALRGAFFGQGTRLTVV.

This sequence joins TRBV29-1 and TRBJ2-1; unclear D gene. In germline, CDR1 is SQVTM, CDR2 ANQGSEA. The V gene lost 4 bases and the J gene lost 5 bases, with 9 bases spanning the gap. There are 12 residues in the CDR3. The CDR3 protein is CSVVSRNNEQFF. For the CDR3, the DNA is TGCAGCGTTGTGAGTAGGAACAATGAGCAGTTCTTC.

V is TRBV5-6 and J is TRBJ2-5; D is unclear. Germline V gene lookup returns CDR1 SGHDT and CDR2 YYEEEE. Trimming left V 1 base short and J 4 bases short, with 8 bases between. The CDR3 consists of 13 residues. Here the CDR3 DNA reads TGTGCCAGCAGCTTGACTGGCCCAGAGACCCAGTACTTC. Translation gives CASSLTGPETQYF.

The V and J genes are TRBV7-8 and TRBJ2-1; a weak D match, TRBD2 (6 bases). Germline V lookup: CDR1 SGHVS, CDR2 FQNEAQ. Trimming removed 5 bases from V and 9 bases from J, with 17 bases in between. CDR3 size: 14 residues. The CDR3 DNA reads TGTGCCAGCAGCCCACGTGGAGGGTTCGCTGAGCAGTTCTTC. Amino acids: CASSPRGGFAEQFF.

The chain recombines TRBV11-2 with TRBJ2-5; TRBD1 matches at 9 bases. The better agreement between TRBJ2-7 and the DNA end casts doubt on the J call. Germline-derived CDR1 and CDR2 are SGHAT and FQNNGV. The CDR3 has 15 residues. CDR3 loop: CASSPHLGQGSEQYF. CDR3 in DNA: TGTGCCAGCAGCCCCCATTTGGGACAGGGTTCCGAGCAGTACTTC.

The chain links TRBV18 to TRBJ2-2; D remains ambiguous. The V end lost 6 bases, the J end lost 3 bases, and 8 bases lay between the germline ends. Germline CDR1 and CDR2: KGHSH and LQKENI. The CDR3 has 13 amino acids. CDR3 sequence: CASSLQHTGELFF. The CDR3 bases are TGTGCCAGCTCCCTACAACACACCGGGGAGCTGTTTTTT.

The V and J genes are TRBV7-3 and TRBJ2-3, with a tentative D call TRBD2 (5 bases). The length of the CDR3 is 15 residues. Germline lookup yields CDR1 SGHTA and CDR2 FQGTGA. The V end lost 2 bases, the J end lost 5 bases, and 14 bases lay between the germline ends. The CDR3 DNA reads as TGTGCCAGCAGCTTAGTGCCTAGCTTAGGAGATACGCAGTATTTT. It codes for CASSLVPSLGDTQYF.

Note on this clone: Other DNA sequences within the sample encode an identical CDR3. The V call is TRBV15, the J call TRBJ2-5; D unclear. Germline lookup yields CDR1 LNHNV and CDR2 YYDKDF (reference sequence). The CDR3 spans 14 residues. Trimming took 0 bases from V and 2 from J, leaving 7 bases between them. This chain's CDR3 is CATSRDAGQETQYF. The CDR3 DNA sequence: TGTGCCACCAGCAGAGACGCCGGGCAAGAGACCCAGTACTTC.

J is TRBJ1-1 and V is TRBV30; possible D gene TRBD1, 5 bases. Deletions cut 3 bases from V and 4 bases from J, with 12 bases between. This CDR3 is built from 13 residues. Germline CDR1 reads GTSNPN; CDR2 reads SVGIG (reference sequence). The CDR3 DNA follows: TGTGCCTGGAGGCAATCGGGGGGCACTGAAGCTTTCTTT. It translates to CAWRQSGGTEAFF.

This clone turned up a few times. The gene calls are TRBV2 and TRBJ2-3; maybe TRBD1 (6 bases). The V end lost 8 bases, the J end lost 2 bases, and 17 bases lay between the germline ends. Per the germline V gene, CDR1 is SNHLY and CDR2 is FYNNEI. CDR3 length: 15 residues. CDR3 sequence: CASSSINRATDTQYF. CDR3 sequence (DNA): TGTGCCAGCTCTTCGATCAACAGGGCCACAGATACGCAGTATTTT.

The chain recombines TRBV6-1 with TRBJ2-7, with TRBD1 matching over 9 bases. The germline V gene encodes CDR1 MNHNS and CDR2 SASEGT. The CDR3 extends over 13 amino acids. Trimming at V came to 6 bases and at J to 4 bases, leaving 4 bases not matched to a gene. CDR3 sequence reads: CASRTGGRYEQYF. The CDR3 DNA is TGTGCCAGCAGAACAGGGGGCAGGTACGAGCAGTACTTC.

The chain recombines TRBV15 with TRBJ1-5; TRBD1 aligns across 7 bases. The J segment lost 1 base and the V segment lost 0 bases, leaving 15 bases of the junction unmatched. Germline CDR1 LNHNV, CDR2 YYDKDF (reference sequence). The CDR3 has 20 residues. The CDR3 loop is CATSRDRGTAKIQSNQPQHF. The CDR3 DNA is TGTGCCACCAGCAGAGATCGGGGGACAGCTAAAATACAAAGCAATCAGCCCCAGCATTTT.

This clone was counted only a few times. V gene TRBV18 combines with J gene TRBJ2-3, with TRBD2 matching over 10 bases. The CDR3 is 16 amino acids. J gave up 3 bases and V 2 bases, and 5 bases lay outside the gene matches. The germline V gene encodes CDR1 KGHSH and CDR2 LQKENI. The CDR3 here is CASSPAGLARTDTQYF. Here the CDR3 DNA reads TGTGCCAGCTCACCAGCGGGACTAGCGAGGACAGATACGCAGTATTTT. The full variable domain, rest sourced from reference TRBV18 and TRBJ2-3, is NAGVMQNPRHLVRRRGQEARLRCSPMKGHSHVYWYRQLPEEGLKFMVYLQKENIIDESGMPKERFSAEFPKEGPSILRIQQVVRGDSAAYFCASSPAGLARTDTQYFGPGTRLTVL.

The chain carries TRBV19 and TRBJ2-6; 9 nucleotides match TRBD2. CDR1 LNHDA and CDR2 SQIVND come from the germline V gene (reference sequence). This CDR3 region has 17 residues. Trimming removed 6 bases from V and 1 base from J; junction bases left unmatched: 7. CDR3 region: CASSSSGAMSGANVLTF. CDR3 DNA sequence: TGTGCCAGTAGCTCTAGCGGGGCCATGTCTGGGGCCAACGTCCTGACTTTC.

This chain links TRBV18 with TRBJ1-2; TRBD1 matches 9 bases. V was clipped by 1 base and J by 6 bases; unmatched bases: 12. The CDR3 is 17 residues long. Per germline, CDR1 KGHSH and CDR2 LQKENI. The CDR3 sequence: CASSPQITGGAYDGYTF. CDR3 nucleotide sequence: TGTGCCAGCTCACCACAGATAACAGGGGGCGCTTATGATGGCTACACCTTC. Based on the CDR3 plus reference TRBV18 and TRBJ1-2, the full variable domain is NAGVMQNPRHLVRRRGQEARLRCSPMKGHSHVYWYRQLPEEGLKFMVYLQKENIIDESGMPKERFSAEFPKEGPSILRIQQVVRGDSAAYFCASSPQITGGAYDGYTFGSGTRLTVV.

The rearrangement joins TRBV6-6 to TRBJ1-5; weak D call: TRBD1 (6 bases). This CDR3 is 14 amino acids long. Germline V gene sequence: CDR1 MNHNY, CDR2 SVGAGI (reference sequence). Trimming left V 2 bases short and J 3 bases short, with 8 bases between. The CDR3 nucleotides read TGTGCCAGCAGTTACAAGGGGGACAATCAGCCCCAGCATTTT. Amino acids: CASSYKGDNQPQHF.

The genes are TRBV2 and TRBJ2-6, with a tentative D call TRBD2 (6 bases). CDR1 SNHLY and CDR2 FYNNEI come from the germline V gene. CDR3 length: 12 residues. The V end lost 4 bases, the J end lost 12 bases, and 10 bases lay between the germline ends. For the CDR3, the DNA is TGTGCCAGCAGTGTTTGGGGAGGCGTCCTGACTTTC. It yields the protein CASSVWGGVLTF.

The chain links TRBV28 to TRBJ1-6; tentative D call: TRBD1 (6 bases). The V gene's germline CDR1 is MDHEN and CDR2 SYDVKM. The CDR3 is 14 residues long. Trimming cost V 7 bases and J 6 bases, with 13 bases left between them. DNA for the CDR3: TGTGCCAGCACCGTAGGGGGGGGTAATTCACCCCTCCACTTT. This codes for CASTVGGGNSPLHF.

The chain links TRBV28 to TRBJ1-2, with D unresolved. Looked up from germline, CDR1 is MDHEN and CDR2 is SYDVKM. CDR3 size: 12 residues. The ends were cut back, 6 bases at V and 2 bases at J, with 7 bases in the middle. The CDR3 sequence: CASSSINYGYTF. The CDR3, as DNA: TGTGCCAGCAGCAGTATCAACTATGGCTACACCTTC.

The J gene is TRBJ1-4, the V gene TRBV5-1; 8 nucleotides match TRBD1. The CDR3 has 16 residues. CDR1 and CDR2 (germline): SGHRS, YFSETQ. V shed 4 bases and J 0 bases; nucleotides not matched to a gene: 5. CDR3 region: CASSTGTGPTNEKLFF. The CDR3 coding sequence is TGCGCCAGCAGCACCGGGACAGGCCCAACTAATGAAAAACTGTTTTTT.

There are a few counts of this clone. The chain uses TRBV5-1 and TRBJ2-5, with D tentatively TRBD2 (5 bases). V gave up 5 bases and J gave up 5 bases, with 7 bases separating them. This CDR3 is 11 amino acids long. The germline gives CDR1 SGHRS, CDR2 YFSETQ. The CDR3 coding sequence is TGCGCCAGCAGGCCGGGGGAGACCCAGTACTTC. Translation: CASRPGETQYF.

The chain combines TRBV7-3 with TRBJ2-3; no clear D gene. Deletions cut 1 base from V and 4 bases from J, with 9 bases between. The CDR3 totals 14 residues. Germline V gene sequence: CDR1 SGHTA, CDR2 FQGTGA. This CDR3 reads CASSLSTGSDTQYF. CDR3 coding DNA: TGTGCCAGCAGCTTAAGTACGGGCTCAGATACGCAGTATTTT.